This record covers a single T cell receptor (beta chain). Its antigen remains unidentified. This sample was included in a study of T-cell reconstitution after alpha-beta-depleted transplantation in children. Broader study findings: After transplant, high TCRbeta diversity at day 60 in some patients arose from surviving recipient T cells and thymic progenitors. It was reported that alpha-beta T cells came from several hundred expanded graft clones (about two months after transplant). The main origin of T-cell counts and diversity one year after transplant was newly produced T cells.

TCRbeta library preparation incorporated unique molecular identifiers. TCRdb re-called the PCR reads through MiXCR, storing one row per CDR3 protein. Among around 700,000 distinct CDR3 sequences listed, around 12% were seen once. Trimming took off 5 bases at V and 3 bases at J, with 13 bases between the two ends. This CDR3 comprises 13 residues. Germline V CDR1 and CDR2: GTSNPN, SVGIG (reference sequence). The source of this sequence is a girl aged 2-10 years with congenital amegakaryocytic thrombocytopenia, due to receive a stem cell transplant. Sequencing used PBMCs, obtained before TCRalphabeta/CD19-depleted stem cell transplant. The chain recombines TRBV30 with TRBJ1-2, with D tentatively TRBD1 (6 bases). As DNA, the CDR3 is TGTGCCTGGGGACAGAGGTCGGACTATGGCTACACCTTC. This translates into CAWGQRSDYGYTF.